Reported below is one TCR beta chain. Losses at the gene ends were 4 bases for V and 7 bases for J; bases not matched to a gene: 20. This CDR3 has 19 residues. The germline V gene has CDR1 LNHNV and CDR2 YYDKDF (reference sequence). TCRdb called the RT-PCR reads again in MiXCR, with one record for every CDR3 protein. In the table there are about 680,000 distinct CDR3 sequences, 14% of which are singletons. This receptor was obtained from a female donor in good health, serving as a healthy control. The gene calls are TRBV15 and TRBJ1-2, with 11 bases lining up with TRBD1. Sequenced sample: memory CD4+ T cells from blood. The CDR3 bases are TGTGCCACCAGCAACCGACTAGAGGTTGGGACAGGGGGGTTTGGTGGCTACACCTTC. Protein product: CATSNRLEVGTGGFGGYTF. Variable domain in full (rest from reference TRBV15 and TRBJ1-2): DAMVIQNPRYQVTQFGKPVTLSCSQTLNHNVMYWYQQKSSQAPKLLFHYYDKDFNNEADTPDNFQSRRPNTSFCFLDIRSPGLGDTAMYLCATSNRLEVGTGGFGGYTFGSGTRLTVV.